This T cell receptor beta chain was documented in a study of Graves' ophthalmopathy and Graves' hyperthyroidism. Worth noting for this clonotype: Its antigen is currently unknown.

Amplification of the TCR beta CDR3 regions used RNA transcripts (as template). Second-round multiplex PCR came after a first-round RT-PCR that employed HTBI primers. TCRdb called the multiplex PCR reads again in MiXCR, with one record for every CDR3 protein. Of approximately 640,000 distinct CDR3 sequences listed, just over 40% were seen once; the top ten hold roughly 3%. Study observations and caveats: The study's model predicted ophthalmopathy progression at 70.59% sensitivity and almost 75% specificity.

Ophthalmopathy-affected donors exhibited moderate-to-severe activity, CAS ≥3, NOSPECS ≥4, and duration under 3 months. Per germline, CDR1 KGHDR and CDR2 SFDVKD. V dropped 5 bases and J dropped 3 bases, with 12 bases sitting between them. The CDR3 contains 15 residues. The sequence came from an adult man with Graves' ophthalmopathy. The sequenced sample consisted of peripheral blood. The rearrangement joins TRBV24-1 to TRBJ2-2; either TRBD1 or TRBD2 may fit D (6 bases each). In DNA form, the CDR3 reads TGTGCCACCAGTGGTCCTAGGGGGGACACCGGGGAGCTGTTTTTT. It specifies CATSGPRGDTGELFF.